This T cell receptor (beta chain) was sequenced in a study of blood T cells in healthy people across ages. Study-level findings and limits: Diversity figures based on one million T cells were deemed too low. Per million T cells, TCR beta diversity dropped about linearly as age rose. Expanded clonotype changes were possibly confounded by unknown donor CMV status.

Using a J-beta primer mix together with a sample-barcoded 5' primer, a second PCR was run for roughly 6 to 11 cycles. TCRdb itself ran the 5' RACE reads through MiXCR, one entry per CDR3 protein. This table has more than 1,400,000 distinct CDR3 sequences, 35% to 45% appearing once. Each individual donor underwent a draw of about 9.1 milliliters of peripheral blood. A remark on this clonotype: Its target is not known.

This sequence originates from a young woman in good health. The sample was blood.

CDR3 nucleotides: TGTGCCACCAGCAGAGATCGCCAACCTAATGAAAAACTGTTTTTT. Translation gives CATSRDRQPNEKLFF. This chain uses TRBV15 with TRBJ1-4; D is uncertain. V lost 0 bases and J lost 3, with 8 bases in between. Germline V CDR1 and CDR2: LNHNV, YYDKDF (reference sequence). The CDR3 covers 15 residues.